These 16 T cell receptor beta chains were all obtained from the same sample, sequenced in a study of blood T cell repertoires in COVID-19. The protocol was immunoSEQ multiplex PCR, while the TCRdb copy is restricted to in-frame clones and leaves out a portion. The sample lists roughly 200,000 clones, over 80% occurring once. Sequenced sample: peripheral blood. Receptors originate from a woman aged 25 to 39 with COVID-19, enrolled during active disease.

V is TRBV3-1 (or the pseudogene TRBV3-2) and J is TRBJ2-2, with 8 bases that match TRBD1. The germline V gene encodes CDR1 LGHDT and CDR2 YNNKEL (reference sequence). J was trimmed by 2 bases and V by 2 bases; bases with no gene match: 7. The CDR3 consists of 17 residues. The CDR3 DNA reads TGTGCCAGCAGCCAACTGCTAGGACAGGGTAACACCGGGGAGCTGTTTTTT. As protein: CASSQLLGQGNTGELFF.

V gene TRBV11-2 combines with J gene TRBJ2-7, with D tentatively TRBD2 (6 bases). The germline V gene encodes CDR1 SGHAT and CDR2 FQNNGV. This CDR3 contains 15 residues. Between the trimmed V and J ends, which lost 5 bases and 4 bases, there was a span of 18 bases. This CDR3 is CASSPRVRDLYEQYF. In DNA, the CDR3 is TGTGCCAGCAGCCCGAGAGTCAGGGACTTATACGAGCAGTACTTC. Variable domain in full (rest from reference TRBV11-2 and TRBJ2-7): EAGVAQSPRYKIIEKRQSVAFWCNPISGHATLYWYQQILGQGPKLLIQFQNNGVVDDSQLPKDRFSAERLKGVDSTLKIQPAKLEDSAVYLCASSPRVRDLYEQYFGPGTRLTVT.

The rearrangement links TRBV9 to TRBJ2-7, with 8 bases matching TRBD2. CDR3 length: 15 residues. With V trimmed by 4 bases and J by 6 bases, 12 bases remained unmatched. Germline V gene lookup returns CDR1 SGDLS and CDR2 YYNGEE. The CDR3 DNA reads TGTGCCAGCAGCTTAACTAGCGGAGCCCTCCCCGAGCAGTACTTC. Translating gives CASSLTSGALPEQYF.

For the CDR3, the DNA is TGTGCCAGCCCCCTGGGGCTTGGCTACACCTTC. This codes for CASPLGLGYTF. The rearrangement links TRBV25-1 to TRBJ1-2; D may be TRBD1 (5 bases). V was pared by 8 bases and J by 7 bases, with 11 bases between. This CDR3 is 11 amino acids long. Germline assignment: CDR1 MGHDK and CDR2 SYGVNS.

The chain employs TRBV7-9 and TRBJ2-2, with TRBD2 matching 9 bases. The CDR3 consists of 16 residues. Germline V gene data show CDR1 as SEHNR and CDR2 as FQNEAQ (reference sequence). The ends lost 0 bases at V and 10 bases at J; junction bases unmatched: 9. CDR3 in DNA: TGTGCCAGCAGCTTAGCGGCGAGCGGGGGGATGGTGGAGCTGTTTTTT. It translates to CASSLAASGGMVELFF. Looking up the rest from reference TRBV7-9 and TRBJ2-2 gives the full variable domain: DTGVSQNPRHKITKRGQNVTFRCDPISEHNRLYWYRQTLGQGPEFLTYFQNEAQLEKSRLLSDRFSAERPKGSFSTLEIQRTEQGDSAMYLCASSLAASGGMVELFFGEGSRLTVL.

This clone was seen just once. The V and J genes are TRBV29-1 and TRBJ2-1; 8 bases line up with TRBD1. In germline, CDR1 is SQVTM, CDR2 ANQGSEA. The junction had 10 bases not matched to a gene; V was cut back by 4 bases and J by 8 bases. The CDR3 consists of 14 residues. In DNA, the CDR3 is TGCAGCGTTGGTGGCAGGGGGCATTTGTATGAGCAGTTCTTC. Translating it yields CSVGGRGHLYEQFF.

The genes are TRBV30 and TRBJ2-7, with D possibly TRBD1 on 5 matching bases. The CDR3 contains 11 residues. Germline V gene lookup returns CDR1 GTSNPN and CDR2 SVGIG (reference sequence). Trimming cost V 7 bases and J 4 bases, with 11 bases left between them. The CDR3 loop reads CASERGYEQYF. In DNA, the CDR3 is TGTGCCTCTGAAAGGGGTTACGAGCAGTACTTC. Full variable domain (outside the CDR3, taken from reference TRBV30 and TRBJ2-7): SQTIHQWPATLVQPVGSPLSLECTVEGTSNPNLYWYRQAAGRGLQLLFYSVGIGQISSEVPQNLSASRPQDRQFILSSKKLLLSDSGFYLCASERGYEQYFGPGTRLTVT.

The V call is TRBV29-1, the J call TRBJ1-4; D remains ambiguous. The length of the CDR3 is 13 residues. The germline CDR1 and CDR2 sequences are SQVTM and ANQGSEA. The V and J ends lost 2 bases and 4 bases respectively, with 8 bases between them. The CDR3 spells CSVETFNNEKLFF. DNA for the CDR3: TGCAGCGTTGAAACATTCAATAATGAAAAACTGTTTTTT.

The CDR3 DNA is TGTGCCAGCAGTTATCGACAGGCCTCAGGAGGCTACACCTTC. It is translated as CASSYRQASGGYTF. The chain combines TRBV27 with TRBJ1-2; a possible D gene is TRBD1 (6 bases). The CDR3 extends over 14 amino acids. The germline gives CDR1 MNHEY, CDR2 SMNVEV (reference sequence). V lost 4 bases and J lost 8, with 17 bases in between.

This clone was found once. The chain combines TRBV28 with TRBJ2-7; TRBD1 agrees at 7 bases. J lost 0 bases, V lost 3 bases, and 2 bases had no gene match. From germline, CDR1 is MDHEN and CDR2 SYDVKM. The CDR3 spans 14 residues. The CDR3 is CASSFRGPSYEQYF. The CDR3 region has the DNA TGTGCCAGCAGTTTTAGGGGGCCCTCCTACGAGCAGTACTTC.

CDR3 sequence reads: CASSLRQGMNTEAFF. In DNA form, the CDR3 reads TGTGCCAGCAGCCTTCGACAGGGTATGAACACTGAAGCTTTCTTT. The chain is built from TRBV3-1 (or the pseudogene TRBV3-2) and TRBJ1-1, with 7 bases fitting TRBD1. The V segment lost 4 bases and the J segment 0 bases; nucleotides outside the gene matches: 5. This CDR3 is 15 amino acids long. Germline V gene sequence: CDR1 LGHDT, CDR2 YNNKEL (reference sequence).

This clone has more than one count but fewer than ten. This chain joins TRBV9 and TRBJ1-3; a weak D match, TRBD1 (5 bases). Germline V lookup: CDR1 SGDLS, CDR2 YYNGEE. The CDR3 spans 15 residues. The germline V and J ends were trimmed by 2 bases and 2 bases, with 11 bases remaining between them. CDR3 in amino acids: CASSVSGTAGNTIYF. CDR3 in DNA: TGTGCCAGCAGCGTGTCGGGGACTGCTGGAAACACCATATATTTT. The complete variable domain, with remaining parts taken from reference TRBV9 and TRBJ1-3, reads DSGVTQTPKHLITATGQRVTLRCSPRSGDLSVYWYQQSLDQGLQFLIQYYNGEERAKGNILERFSAQQFPDLHSELNLSSLELGDSALYFCASSVSGTAGNTIYFGEGSWLTVV.

For this clone: The junction does not match germline at one end; this may be a read error. The chain has TRBV6-4 and TRBJ1-6, with no clear D. CDR1 MRHNA and CDR2 SNTAGT come from the germline V gene. The CDR3 length is 13 residues. CDR3 region: CASRDSASAALHF. DNA of the CDR3: TGTGCCAGCAGGGACTCGGCCTCCGCGGCCCTCCACTTT.

Points on this clone: Within the sample, other DNA sequences also encode this same CDR3. V usage is TRBV7-2 and J usage is TRBJ2-7, with D unresolved. In germline, CDR1 is SGHTA, CDR2 FQGNSA. This CDR3 has 11 residues. The ends were cut back, 3 bases at V and 2 bases at J, with 2 bases in the middle. The CDR3 loop reads CASSFTYEQYF. The CDR3 DNA reads as TGTGCCAGCAGCTTCACCTACGAGCAGTACTTC.

The table lists this clone with a count of one. CDR3: CASSRGTIGDTEAFF. In DNA, the CDR3 is TGCGCCAGCAGCCGCGGGACCATTGGAGACACTGAAGCTTTCTTT. The chain recombines TRBV5-1 with TRBJ1-1; perhaps TRBD1 as D (5 bases). The germline V gene encodes CDR1 SGHRS and CDR2 YFSETQ. This CDR3 contains 15 residues. V was cut by 4 bases and J by 3 bases, with 16 bases left in between.

CDR3 sequence: CASRLPSYEQYF. The CDR3 DNA is TGTGCCAGCCGACTCCCCTCCTACGAGCAGTACTTC. The chain joins TRBV28 to TRBJ2-7; D unclear. The CDR3 is 12 residues long. Germline CDR1 is MDHEN and CDR2 is SYDVKM. Trimming pared 8 bases from V and 0 bases from J, leaving 8 bases between. Complete variable domain (other parts from reference TRBV28 and TRBJ2-7): DVKVTQSSRYLVKRTGEKVFLECVQDMDHENMFWYRQDPGLGLRLIYFSYDVKMKEKGDIPEGYSVSREKKERFSLILESASTNQTSMYLCASRLPSYEQYFGPGTRLTVT.